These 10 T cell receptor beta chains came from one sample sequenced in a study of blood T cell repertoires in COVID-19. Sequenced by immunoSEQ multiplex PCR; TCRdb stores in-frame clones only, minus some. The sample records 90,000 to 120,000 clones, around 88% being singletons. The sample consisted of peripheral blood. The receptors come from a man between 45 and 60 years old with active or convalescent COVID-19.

In DNA, the CDR3 is TGTGCCATCAGGGACAGAATCGAAAGTAATTCTGGAAACACCATATATTTT. Protein sequence: CAIRDRIESNSGNTIYF. J is TRBJ1-3 and V is TRBV10-3; D possibly corresponds to TRBD1 (6 bases). Germline CDR1 reads ENHRY; CDR2 reads SYGVKD. Deletions cut 6 bases from V and 1 base from J, with 19 bases between. The CDR3 loop spans 17 amino acids.

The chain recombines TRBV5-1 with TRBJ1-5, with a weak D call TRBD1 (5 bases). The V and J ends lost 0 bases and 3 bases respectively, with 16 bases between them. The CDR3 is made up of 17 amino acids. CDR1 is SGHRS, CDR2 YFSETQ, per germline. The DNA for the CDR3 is TGCGCCAGCAGCTTGGGGGGCCTAAGGGGCTTCAATCAGCCCCAGCATTTT. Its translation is CASSLGGLRGFNQPQHF.

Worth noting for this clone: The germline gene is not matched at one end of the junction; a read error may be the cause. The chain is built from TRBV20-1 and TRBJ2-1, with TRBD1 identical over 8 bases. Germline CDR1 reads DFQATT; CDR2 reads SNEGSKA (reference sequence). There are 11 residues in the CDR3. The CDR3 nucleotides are TGCAGTGCTTCTGACCGGGACAGGCCCCTCTTC. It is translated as CSASDRDRPLF.

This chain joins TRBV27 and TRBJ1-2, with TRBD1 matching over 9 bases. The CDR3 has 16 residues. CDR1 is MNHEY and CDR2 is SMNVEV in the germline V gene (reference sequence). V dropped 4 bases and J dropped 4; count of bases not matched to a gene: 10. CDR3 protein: CASSSYRGRRTYGYTF. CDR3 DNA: TGTGCCAGCAGTTCTTACAGGGGGCGGAGGACCTATGGCTACACCTTC.

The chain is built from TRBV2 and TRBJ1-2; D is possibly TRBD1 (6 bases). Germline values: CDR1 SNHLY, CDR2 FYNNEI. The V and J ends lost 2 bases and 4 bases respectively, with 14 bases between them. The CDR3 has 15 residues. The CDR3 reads CASSERGGISYGYTF. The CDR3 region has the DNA TGTGCCAGCAGTGAAAGGGGGGGGATTTCCTATGGCTACACCTTC.

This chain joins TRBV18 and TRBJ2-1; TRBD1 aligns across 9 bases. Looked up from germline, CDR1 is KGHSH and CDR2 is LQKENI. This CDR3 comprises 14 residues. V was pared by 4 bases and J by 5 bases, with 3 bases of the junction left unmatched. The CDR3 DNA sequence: TGTGCCAGCTCACGGGACAGGGTTGACAATGAGCAGTTCTTC. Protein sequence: CASSRDRVDNEQFF.

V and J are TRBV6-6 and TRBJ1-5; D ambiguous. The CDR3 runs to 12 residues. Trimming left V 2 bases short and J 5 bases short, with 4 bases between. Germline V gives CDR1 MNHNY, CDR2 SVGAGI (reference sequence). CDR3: CASSYEDQPQHF. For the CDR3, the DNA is TGTGCCAGCAGTTACGAGGATCAGCCCCAGCATTTT.

The CDR3 sequence: CAIRPGGKDSPLHF. The CDR3 nucleotides are TGTGCCATCAGACCTGGGGGCAAGGATTCACCCCTCCACTTT. The rearrangement joins TRBV10-3 to TRBJ1-6; a weak D match, TRBD1 (6 bases). Trimming pared 6 bases from V and 8 bases from J, leaving 14 bases between. The CDR3 has 14 residues. CDR1 is ENHRY, CDR2 SYGVKD, per germline.

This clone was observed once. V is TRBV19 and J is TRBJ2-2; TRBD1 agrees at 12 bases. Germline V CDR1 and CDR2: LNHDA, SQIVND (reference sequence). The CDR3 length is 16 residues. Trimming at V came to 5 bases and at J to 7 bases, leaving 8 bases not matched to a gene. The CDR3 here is CASSYRDRGHNGELFF. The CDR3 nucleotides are TGTGCCAGTAGTTACCGGGACAGGGGGCATAACGGGGAGCTGTTTTTT. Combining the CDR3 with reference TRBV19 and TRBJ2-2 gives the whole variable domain DGGITQSPKYLFRKEGQNVTLSCEQNLNHDAMYWYRQDPGQGLRLIYYSQIVNDFQKGDIAEGYSVSREKKESFPLTVTSAQKNPTAFYLCASSYRDRGHNGELFFGEGSRLTVL.

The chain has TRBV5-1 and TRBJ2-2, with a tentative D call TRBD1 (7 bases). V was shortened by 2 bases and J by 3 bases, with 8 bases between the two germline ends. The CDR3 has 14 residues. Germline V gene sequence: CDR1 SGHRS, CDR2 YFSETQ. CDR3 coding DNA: TGCGCCAGCAGCTTCAGGGGGGACACCGGGGAGCTGTTTTTT. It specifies CASSFRGDTGELFF.